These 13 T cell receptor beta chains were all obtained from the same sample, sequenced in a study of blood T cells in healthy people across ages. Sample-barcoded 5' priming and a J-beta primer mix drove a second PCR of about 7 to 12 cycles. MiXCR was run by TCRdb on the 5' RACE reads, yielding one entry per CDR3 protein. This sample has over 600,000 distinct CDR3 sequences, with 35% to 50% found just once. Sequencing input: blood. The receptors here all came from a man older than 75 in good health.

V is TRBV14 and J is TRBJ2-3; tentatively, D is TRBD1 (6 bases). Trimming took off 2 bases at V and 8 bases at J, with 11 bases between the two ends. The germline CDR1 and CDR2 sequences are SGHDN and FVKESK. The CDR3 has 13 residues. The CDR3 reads CASSQYVGATQYF. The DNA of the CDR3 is TGTGCCAGCAGCCAATACGTGGGGGCTACGCAGTATTTT.

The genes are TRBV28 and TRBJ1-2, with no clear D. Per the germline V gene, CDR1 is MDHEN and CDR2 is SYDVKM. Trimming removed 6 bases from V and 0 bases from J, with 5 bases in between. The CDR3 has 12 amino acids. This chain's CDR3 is CASRLANYGYTF. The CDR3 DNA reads TGTGCCAGCAGGTTAGCTAACTATGGCTACACCTTC.

The CDR3 nucleotides read TGCGCCAGCAGCTTGGATCGGGGACTAGCGGGAGGTGAGCAGTTCTTC. It is translated as CASSLDRGLAGGEQFF. The chain recombines TRBV5-1 with TRBJ2-1; 15 nucleotides match TRBD2. Germline V gives CDR1 SGHRS, CDR2 YFSETQ. This CDR3 comprises 16 residues. Trimming took 0 bases from V and 9 from J; bases not matched to a gene: 4. The full variable domain, completed using reference TRBV5-1 and TRBJ2-1, is KAGVTQTPRYLIKTRGQQVTLSCSPISGHRSVSWYQQTPGQGLQFLFEYFSETQRNKGNFPGRFSGRQFSNSRSEMNVSTLELGDSALYLCASSLDRGLAGGEQFFGPGTRLTVL.

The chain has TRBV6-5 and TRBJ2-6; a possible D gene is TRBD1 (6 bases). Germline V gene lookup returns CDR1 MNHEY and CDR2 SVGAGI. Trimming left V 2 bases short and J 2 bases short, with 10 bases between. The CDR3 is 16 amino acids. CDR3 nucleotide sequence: TGTGCCAGCAGTTACCGCAGGGGCGCTGGGGCCAACGTCCTGACTTTC. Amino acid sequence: CASSYRRGAGANVLTF.

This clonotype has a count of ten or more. The CDR3 DNA is TGTGCCAGCAGTTTATTCGAGGGCCAAGAGACCCAGTACTTC. This translates into CASSLFEGQETQYF. The rearrangement joins TRBV12-3 or TRBV12-4 to TRBJ2-5; tentative D call: TRBD2 (5 bases). Trimming pared 2 bases from V and 1 base from J, leaving 8 bases between. This CDR3 region has 14 residues.

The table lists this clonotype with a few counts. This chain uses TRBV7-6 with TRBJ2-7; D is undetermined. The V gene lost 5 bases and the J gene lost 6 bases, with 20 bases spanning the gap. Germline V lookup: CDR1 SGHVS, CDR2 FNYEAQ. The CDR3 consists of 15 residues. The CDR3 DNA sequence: TGTGCCAGCAGCGTGACAAATTCCGGATTAAGCGAGCAGTACTTC. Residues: CASSVTNSGLSEQYF.

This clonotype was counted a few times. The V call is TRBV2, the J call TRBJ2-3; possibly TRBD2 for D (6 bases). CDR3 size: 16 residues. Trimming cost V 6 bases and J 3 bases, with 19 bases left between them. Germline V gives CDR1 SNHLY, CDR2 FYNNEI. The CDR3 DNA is TGTGCCAGCAGCCGCGGGACGGACCTTGGGACAGATACGCAGTATTTT. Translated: CASSRGTDLGTDTQYF.

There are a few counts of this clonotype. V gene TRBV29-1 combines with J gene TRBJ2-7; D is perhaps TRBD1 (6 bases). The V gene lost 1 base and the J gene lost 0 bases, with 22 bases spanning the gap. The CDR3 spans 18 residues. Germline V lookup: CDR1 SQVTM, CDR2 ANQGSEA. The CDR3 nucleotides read TGCAGCGTTGAAGGAGAGATCCCCGGGACACCGAGCTCCTACGAGCAGTACTTC. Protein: CSVEGEIPGTPSSYEQYF.

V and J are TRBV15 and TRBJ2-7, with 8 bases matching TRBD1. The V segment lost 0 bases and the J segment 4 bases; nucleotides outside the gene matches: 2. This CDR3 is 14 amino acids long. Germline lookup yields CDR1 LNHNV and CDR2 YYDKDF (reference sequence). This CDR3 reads CATSRDRGRYEQYF. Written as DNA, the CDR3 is TGTGCCACCAGCAGAGACAGGGGGCGATACGAGCAGTACTTC.

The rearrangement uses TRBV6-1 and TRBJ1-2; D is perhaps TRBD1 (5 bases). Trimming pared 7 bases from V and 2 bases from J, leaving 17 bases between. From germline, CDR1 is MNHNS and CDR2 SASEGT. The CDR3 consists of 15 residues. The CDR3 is CASTPTWGGNYGYTF. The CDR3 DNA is TGTGCCAGCACCCCAACCTGGGGGGGGAACTATGGCTACACCTTC.

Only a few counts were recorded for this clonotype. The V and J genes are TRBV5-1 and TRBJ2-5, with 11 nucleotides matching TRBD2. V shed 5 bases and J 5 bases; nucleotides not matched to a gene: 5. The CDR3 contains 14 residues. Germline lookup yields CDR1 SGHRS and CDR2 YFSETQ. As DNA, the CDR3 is TGCGCCAGCAGGCCTAGCGGGAGGAGGGAGACCCAGTACTTC. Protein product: CASRPSGRRETQYF. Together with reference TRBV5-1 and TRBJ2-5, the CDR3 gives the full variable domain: KAGVTQTPRYLIKTRGQQVTLSCSPISGHRSVSWYQQTPGQGLQFLFEYFSETQRNKGNFPGRFSGRQFSNSRSEMNVSTLELGDSALYLCASRPSGRRETQYFGPGTRLLVL.

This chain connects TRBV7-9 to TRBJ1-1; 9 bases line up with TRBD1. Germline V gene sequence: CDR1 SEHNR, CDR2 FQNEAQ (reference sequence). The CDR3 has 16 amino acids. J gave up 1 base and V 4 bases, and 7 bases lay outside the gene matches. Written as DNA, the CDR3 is TGTGCCAGCAGCTCCCTGGACAGGGGAAGGAACACTGAAGCTTTCTTT. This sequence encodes CASSSLDRGRNTEAFF.

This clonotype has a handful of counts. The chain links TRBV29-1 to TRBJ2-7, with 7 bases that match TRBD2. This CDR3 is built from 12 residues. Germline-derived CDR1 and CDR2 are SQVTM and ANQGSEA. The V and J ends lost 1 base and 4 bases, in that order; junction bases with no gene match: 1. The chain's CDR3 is CSVEGEGYEQYF. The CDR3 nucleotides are TGCAGCGTTGAAGGGGAGGGGTACGAGCAGTACTTC.